The rows below give T cell receptor beta chains drawn from one sample of a study of T cells after yellow fever vaccination. TCRdb processed the 5' RACE reads anew with MiXCR; each CDR3 protein has one entry. The data hold about 260,000 distinct CDR3 sequences, with approximately 3.8% observed a single time. The source was PBMCs, collected 15 days after the yellow fever booster vaccination. These receptors were obtained from a young man who received the YFV17D yellow fever vaccine. The CDR3 runs from the conserved cysteine through the conserved F or W. D genes are given only for firm matches. Only part of the rows carry a size: once, few, many, or a class if the clone is expanded.

CDR3: CASSSAGELFF
DNA: TGTGCCAGCAGCTCCGCCGGGGAGCTGTTTTTT
V: TRBV9
size: many
J: TRBJ2-2
D: -

CDR3: CASSLGRHNEQFF
DNA: TGTGCCAGCAGCCTCGGTCGCCACAATGAGCAGTTCTTC
V: TRBV11-2
size: many
J: TRBJ2-1
D: -

CDR3: CASSPRLLRDGETQYF
DNA: TGTGCCAGCAGCCCACGACTCCTACGGGATGGAGAGACCCAGTACTTC
V: TRBV9
size: many
J: TRBJ2-5
D: -

CDR3: CSAPRRTSGGDTQYF
DNA: TGCAGTGCTCCACGACGGACTAGCGGGGGTGATACGCAGTATTTT
V: TRBV20-1
size: many
J: TRBJ2-3
D: TRBD2

CDR3: CSAPRTSGGDNEQFF
DNA: TGCAGTGCCCCTCGAACTAGCGGGGGGGACAATGAGCAGTTCTTC
V: TRBV20-1
size: many
J: TRBJ2-1
D: TRBD2

CDR3: CATSRGTSGGAFEQFF
DNA: TGTGCCACCAGCAGAGGGACTAGCGGGGGGGCGTTTGAGCAGTTCTTC
V: TRBV15
size: many
J: TRBJ2-1
D: TRBD2

CDR3: CASSLVGKPVYTQYF
DNA: TGTGCCAGCAGCTTGGTGGGGAAGCCAGTATATACGCAGTATTTT
V: TRBV7-9
size: many
J: TRBJ2-3
D: -

CDR3: CASSSSWGSGYTDTQYF
DNA: TGTGCCAGCAGCTCTTCGTGGGGCTCAGGGTACACAGATACGCAGTATTTT
V: TRBV7-2
size: many
J: TRBJ2-3
D: -

CDR3: CASSSGPASYNEQFF
DNA: TGTGCCAGCAGTAGTGGGCCCGCGTCCTACAATGAGCAGTTCTTC
V: TRBV2
size: many
J: TRBJ2-1
D: -

CDR3: CSAPRGPLLHF
DNA: TGCAGTGCTCCCCGGGGCCCACTCCTCCACTTT
V: TRBV20-1
size: once
J: TRBJ1-6
D: -

CDR3: CAISELGGSNQPQHF
DNA: TGTGCCATCAGTGAGTTGGGGGGGAGCAATCAGCCCCAGCATTTT
V: TRBV10-3
size: many
J: TRBJ1-5
D: -

CDR3: CATKGPDPNQPQHF
DNA: TGTGCCACCAAGGGCCCCGACCCGAATCAGCCCCAGCATTTT
V: TRBV24-1
size: many
J: TRBJ1-5
D: -

CDR3: CASSFQGQMNTEAFF
DNA: TGTGCCAGCAGTTTTCAGGGACAGATGAACACTGAAGCTTTCTTT
V: TRBV12-3/TRBV12-4
size: many
J: TRBJ1-1
D: TRBD1

CDR3: CASSLYFQETQYF
DNA: TGTGCCAGCAGTTTGTACTTCCAAGAGACCCAGTACTTC
V: TRBV28
size: many
J: TRBJ2-5
D: -

CDR3: CASSPGPGQSLYGYTF
DNA: TGTGCCAGCAGCCCCGGGCCGGGACAGAGCCTCTATGGCTACACCTTC
V: TRBV7-3
size: many
J: TRBJ1-2
D: TRBD1

CDR3: CATIKRGGGANTEAFF
DNA: TGTGCCACCATCAAAAGGGGAGGGGGCGCGAATACTGAAGCTTTCTTT
V: TRBV15
size: many
J: TRBJ1-1
D: TRBD1

CDR3: CASSLASGVYTDTQYF
DNA: TGTGCCAGCAGCTTGGCTAGCGGGGTGTACACAGATACGCAGTATTTT
V: TRBV7-2
size: many
J: TRBJ2-3
D: TRBD2

CDR3: CASSLATNLDRGEAFF
DNA: TGTGCCAGCAGCTTAGCCACCAACTTAGACAGAGGTGAAGCTTTCTTT
V: TRBV7-9
size: many
J: TRBJ1-1
D: -

CDR3: CATSLQGGNTIYF
DNA: TGTGCCACCAGCCTACAGGGCGGAAACACCATATATTTT
V: TRBV15
size: many
J: TRBJ1-3
D: -

CDR3: CASSLFGGTGNTIYF
DNA: TGTGCCAGCAGCTTATTCGGGGGAACTGGAAACACCATATATTTT
V: TRBV7-3
size: many
J: TRBJ1-3
D: -

CDR3: CASSLFDPRDQPQETQYF
DNA: TGCGCCAGCAGCTTGTTCGACCCCCGGGACCAACCTCAAGAGACCCAGTACTTC
V: TRBV5-1
size: many
J: TRBJ2-5
D: -

CDR3: CASRTGINEKLFF
DNA: TGCGCCAGCAGGACAGGAATTAATGAAAAACTGTTTTTT
V: TRBV5-1
size: -
J: TRBJ1-4
D: -

CDR3: CASSPGPGADTQYF
DNA: TGTGCCAGCAGCCCGGGCCCGGGCGCAGATACGCAGTATTTT
V: TRBV7-2
size: -
J: TRBJ2-3
D: -

CDR3: CSVEEVADTQYF
DNA: TGCAGCGTTGAAGAGGTAGCAGATACGCAGTATTTT
V: TRBV29-1
size: many
J: TRBJ2-3
D: -

CDR3: CASSLGDPTRRWETQYF
DNA: TGTGCCAGCAGCTTAGGAGATCCGACTAGGAGATGGGAGACCCAGTACTTC
V: TRBV7-8
size: few
J: TRBJ2-5
D: -

CDR3: CASSEDVGGHTEAFF
DNA: TGTGCCAGCAGTGAAGACGTCGGGGGGCACACTGAAGCTTTCTTT
V: TRBV2
size: many
J: TRBJ1-1
D: -

CDR3: CSATTGGRNSPLHF
DNA: TGCAGTGCTACAACAGGGGGAAGGAATTCACCCCTCCACTTT
V: TRBV20-1
size: many
J: TRBJ1-6
D: TRBD1

CDR3: CASSYQNTGELFF
DNA: TGTGCCAGCAGCTATCAGAACACCGGGGAGCTGTTTTTT
V: TRBV7-2
size: many
J: TRBJ2-2
D: -